The clone carrying this T cell receptor beta chain was counted ten times or more. The hyperthyroidism was newly diagnosed and had lasted under 2 months; the patients were aged 18 to 65. Thyroid ultrasound and orbital computed tomography, with clinical symptoms and serum thyroxine and TRAb, informed diagnoses. Each 10 ml fresh peripheral blood draw supplied the PBMCs. This sample is drawn from a study of T cells in Graves' hyperthyroidism and ophthalmopathy. Study-wide context: The blood sample was taken at first diagnosis, before treatment began.

The source material, RNA transcripts, was used to amplify TCR beta CDR3 regions. Using the HTBI primer set, a first-round RT-PCR was run on the TCR CDR3. TCRdb redid the calling of the multiplex PCR reads with MiXCR, one entry per CDR3 protein. The sample lists around 340,000 distinct CDR3 sequences; 16% were seen once. Per germline, CDR1 MNHNS and CDR2 SASEGT. The CDR3 spans 15 residues. The V gene lost 1 base and the J gene lost 4 bases, with 13 bases spanning the gap. The chain links TRBV6-1 to TRBJ1-2, with D unresolved. The sequence was collected from a man aged 30 to 39 with Graves' hyperthyroidism. Sequencing was carried out using blood. The CDR3: CASSEGEDGSYGYTF. The CDR3 bases are TGTGCCAGCAGTGAAGGGGAGGACGGGAGCTATGGCTACACCTTC.